This entry describes one T cell receptor beta chain. Here immunoSEQ multiplex PCR was the method, and the copy in TCRdb shows in-frame clones only, minus some. The data contain over 70,000 clones, roughly 83% of them singletons. Germline CDR1 is SGHTA and CDR2 is FQGNSA. The CDR3 covers 16 residues. The V and J ends lost 5 bases and 4 bases, in that order; junction bases with no gene match: 9. These data come from a study of cytotoxic CD8 clonotypes in ibrutinib-treated CLL. Whole-study context: Outcomes included approximately 25 partial and 2 complete responses; after median roughly six years, 14 stayed remitted and 12 progressed.

Material: PBMCs, obtained after 12 months of ibrutinib treatment. The sequence was collected from a human donor with chronic lymphocytic leukemia. The chain carries TRBV7-2 and TRBJ2-1, with 9 bases lining up with TRBD2. The CDR3 sequence: CASSPWASGVYNEQFF. The CDR3 DNA reads as TGTGCCAGCAGCCCGTGGGCTAGCGGGGTTTACAATGAGCAGTTCTTC.